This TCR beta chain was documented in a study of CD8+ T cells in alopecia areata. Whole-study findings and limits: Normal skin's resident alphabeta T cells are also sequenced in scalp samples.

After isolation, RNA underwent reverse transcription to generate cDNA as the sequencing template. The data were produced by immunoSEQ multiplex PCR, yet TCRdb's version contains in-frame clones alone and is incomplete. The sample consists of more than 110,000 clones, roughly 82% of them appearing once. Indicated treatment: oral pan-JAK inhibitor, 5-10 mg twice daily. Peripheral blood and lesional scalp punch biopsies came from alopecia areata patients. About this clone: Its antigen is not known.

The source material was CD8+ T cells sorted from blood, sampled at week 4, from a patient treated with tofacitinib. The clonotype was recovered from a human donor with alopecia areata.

CDR3 sequence reads: CASSHPTASDSYEQYF. In nucleotides, the CDR3 is TGTGCCAGCAGCCACCCCACAGCTAGTGACTCCTACGAGCAGTACTTC. V gene TRBV7-9 combines with J gene TRBJ2-7; D unresolved. V shed 5 bases and J shed 0 bases, with 17 bases lying between them. The CDR3 is made up of 16 amino acids. Germline V gene lookup returns CDR1 SEHNR and CDR2 FQNEAQ (reference sequence). The full variable domain, rest sourced from reference TRBV7-9 and TRBJ2-7, is DTGVSQNPRHKITKRGQNVTFRCDPISEHNRLYWYRQTLGQGPEFLTYFQNEAQLEKSRLLSDRFSAERPKGSFSTLEIQRTEQGDSAMYLCASSHPTASDSYEQYFGPGTRLTVT.